The clone carrying this TCR beta chain has ten or more counts. Its specificity is not known. This specimen comes from a study of CD8 T cells in ankylosing spondylitis. General observations from the study: Blood of patients with ankylosing spondylitis appeared to be characterized by a TCR beta motif of seven or eight highly homologous variants. Some motif variants were previously reported in reactive arthritis synovial fluid and blood. The disease-linked clones had a CD8+ phenotype and low blood frequencies.

TCRdb reprocessed the 5' RACE reads via MiXCR and lists one record per CDR3 protein. The sample lists approximately 300,000 distinct CDR3 sequences; 6.5% to 10% were seen once. The CDR3 is made up of 13 amino acids. The trim removed 4 bases at V and 2 bases at J, leaving 1 base unmatched. The germline V gene encodes CDR1 MNHEY and CDR2 SMNVEV (reference sequence). The chain uses TRBV27 and TRBJ1-2; 7 bases are a match to TRBD1. Sample: blood, either unsorted or a sorted T cell fraction (not recorded which). This TCR was recovered from a male donor with ankylosing spondylitis. In nucleotides, the CDR3 is TGTGCCAGCAGTTGGGACAGAAACTATGGCTACACCTTC. As protein: CASSWDRNYGYTF.